This T cell receptor (beta chain) was obtained from a study of cytomegalovirus exposure and HLA in healthy donors. At the level of the study: Caucasian-associated ancestry cluster membership applied to just over 80% of some 400 genotyped donors. Findings and caveats of the study: Sequencing depth roughly uniform across donors was assumed in presence/absence analyses. The productive fraction for most TCR beta V segments was about 87% or about 30% in an earlier analysis.

The PCR employed 60 Vbeta primers together with 13 Jbeta primers. The assay was immunoSEQ multiplex PCR, and TCRdb's table has in-frame clones only and misses some. This table has 150,000 to 200,000 clones, 75% to 90% appearing once. With regard to this clone: The antigen is not known.

The CDR3 extends over 15 amino acids. Germline V CDR1 and CDR2: SGHNT, YYREEE (reference sequence). V shed 4 bases and J shed 4 bases, with 17 bases lying between them. The source material was PBMCs. This TCR came from a male donor in good health and CMV-seronegative. This rearrangement joins TRBV5-4 to TRBJ2-5; possible D gene TRBD1, 5 bases. CDR3 loop: CASSPDSTFTETQYF. In DNA, the CDR3 is TGTGCCAGCAGCCCAGACAGCACATTCACAGAGACCCAGTACTTC.